These 30 T cell receptor beta chains were all obtained from the same sample, sequenced in a study of shared clonotypes between healthy human individuals. The table came from immunoSEQ multiplex PCR; TCRdb's copy has only in-frame clones and leaves some out. The table lists a few million clones, approximately 95% of them singletons. The sequencing input was naive CD4+ T cells sorted from blood. Specified subset: CD45RA+ positively selected. The receptors were gathered from a man aged 18 to 29 in good health.

The chain has TRBV19 and TRBJ2-1, with 13 positions matching TRBD2. The V gene's germline CDR1 is LNHDA and CDR2 SQIVND (reference sequence). There are 16 residues in the CDR3. The V and J ends lost 3 bases and 7 bases, in that order; junction bases with no gene match: 6. Written as DNA, the CDR3 is TGTGCCAGTAGTATCAGACTAGCGGGAGGATGGAATGAGCAGTTCTTC. Protein product: CASSIRLAGGWNEQFF. The full variable domain, its missing parts supplied by reference TRBV19 and TRBJ2-1, is DGGITQSPKYLFRKEGQNVTLSCEQNLNHDAMYWYRQDPGQGLRLIYYSQIVNDFQKGDIAEGYSVSREKKESFPLTVTSAQKNPTAFYLCASSIRLAGGWNEQFFGPGTRLTVL.

The V and J genes are TRBV7-6 and TRBJ2-7; 10 bases align to TRBD2. The V gene end was trimmed by 3 bases and the J gene end by 4 bases; junction bases not matched to a gene: 9. From germline, CDR1 is SGHVS and CDR2 FNYEAQ. This CDR3 comprises 16 residues. The CDR3 sequence is CASSFTASGSSYEQYF. The CDR3 nucleotides are TGTGCCAGCAGCTTTACCGCTAGCGGGAGTTCGTACGAGCAGTACTTC.

This chain links TRBV30 with TRBJ2-2, with a tentative D call TRBD2 (6 bases). The CDR3 has 20 amino acids. The germline V gene has CDR1 GTSNPN and CDR2 SVGIG (reference sequence). V was pared by 1 base and J by 6 bases, with 30 bases between. DNA of the CDR3: TGTGCCTGGAGTGGCCTAGGGAGCGGGTTTTCTCTTTTTGTTCCCGGGGAGCTGTTTTTT. Protein: CAWSGLGSGFSLFVPGELFF.

The genes are TRBV30 and TRBJ1-1; TRBD1 matches 9 bases. This CDR3 region has 16 residues. J lost 3 bases, V lost 4 bases, and 12 bases had no gene match. Germline CDR1 reads GTSNPN; CDR2 reads SVGIG (reference sequence). The chain's CDR3 is CAWIKTGGPTDTEAFF. As DNA, the CDR3 is TGTGCCTGGATCAAGACAGGGGGGCCCACAGACACTGAAGCTTTCTTT.

The chain has TRBV5-4 and TRBJ2-1; perhaps TRBD2 as D (6 bases). The CDR3 extends over 15 amino acids. Germline CDR1 and CDR2: SGHNT and YYREEE (reference sequence). V lost 4 bases and J 8 bases, leaving 19 bases between the germline ends. CDR3 region: CASSLRVGGTDEQFF. CDR3 sequence (DNA): TGTGCCAGCAGCCTCAGGGTAGGAGGGACCGATGAGCAGTTCTTC.

The gene calls are TRBV10-3 and TRBJ2-5; D possibly uses TRBD1 or TRBD2 (5 bases each). V lost 6 bases and J 5 bases, leaving 16 bases between the germline ends. In germline, CDR1 is ENHRY, CDR2 SYGVKD. The CDR3 is 14 amino acids. CDR3: CAISSGTTLETQYF. DNA for the CDR3: TGTGCCATCAGCTCCGGGACGACGCTGGAGACCCAGTACTTC.

The chain combines TRBV14 with TRBJ2-3; 7 nucleotides line up with TRBD2. The V gene end was trimmed by 4 bases and the J gene end by 2 bases; junction bases not matched to a gene: 15. CDR3 length: 18 residues. CDR1 is SGHDN, CDR2 FVKESK, per germline. CDR3 DNA: TGTGCCAGCAGCCTCCTCCTTCTCTCCAGCGGGGTCACAGATACGCAGTATTTT. Residues: CASSLLLLSSGVTDTQYF.

The chain links TRBV4-3 to TRBJ2-5; D is undetermined. V was trimmed by 1 base and J by 4 bases, leaving 13 bases between them. The CDR3 runs to 15 residues. Per germline, CDR1 LGHNA and CDR2 YSLEER. The CDR3 loop is CASSQGQIWGETQYF. Written as DNA, the CDR3 is TGCGCCAGCAGCCAAGGGCAAATCTGGGGAGAGACCCAGTACTTC.

About this clone: At the DNA level, this CDR3 is encoded by other sequences in the same sample as well. V usage is TRBV18 and J usage is TRBJ1-2; D is unclear. The CDR3 runs 12 residues. V was clipped by 6 bases and J by 5 bases, with 10 bases between them. Germline V lookup: CDR1 KGHSH, CDR2 LQKENI. The DNA for the CDR3 is TGTGCCAGCTCGCCGGGCCAATATGGCTACACCTTC. Protein sequence: CASSPGQYGYTF.

About this clone: The same CDR3 arises from other DNA sequences in this sample as well. This chain joins TRBV10-3 and TRBJ2-2, with a tentative D call TRBD2 (6 bases). V shed 6 bases and J shed 2 bases, with 7 bases lying between them. Germline CDR1 and CDR2: ENHRY and SYGVKD. The CDR3 has 13 residues. The CDR3 reads CAIRGLNTGELFF. The DNA of the CDR3 is TGTGCCATCAGGGGACTTAACACCGGGGAGCTGTTTTTT.

This chain uses TRBV15 with TRBJ1-2; 8 bases agree with TRBD1. CDR1 is LNHNV and CDR2 is YYDKDF in the germline V gene (reference sequence). With V trimmed by 3 bases and J by 2 bases, 8 bases remained unmatched. The CDR3 covers 16 residues. CDR3 sequence reads: CATSSGGTGTNYGYTF. Written as DNA, the CDR3 is TGTGCCACCAGCAGCGGAGGGACAGGCACGAACTATGGCTACACCTTC.

J is TRBJ2-7 and V is TRBV27; 9 bases align to TRBD1. The CDR3 is made up of 15 amino acids. The germline V gene has CDR1 MNHEY and CDR2 SMNVEV (reference sequence). V lost 5 bases, J lost 7 bases, and 12 bases stayed unmatched. The CDR3 DNA sequence: TGTGCCAGCAGTAAACAGGGGGCGCGGCGGGGGGAGCAGTACTTC. This sequence encodes CASSKQGARRGEQYF.

Regarding this clone: At one end the junction does not follow the germline gene, possibly because of a read error. The chain is built from TRBV6-1 and TRBJ2-3, with D perhaps TRBD1 or TRBD2 (6 bases each). Germline lookup yields CDR1 MNHNS and CDR2 SASEGT. This CDR3 contains 11 residues. The CDR3 is CASSERGADAF. In nucleotides, the CDR3 is TGTGCCAGCAGTGAAAGGGGGGCAGACGCCTTT.

This chain connects TRBV7-2 to TRBJ1-1, with 7 bases identical to TRBD1. The junction had 14 bases not matched to a gene; V was cut back by 5 bases and J by 14 bases. From germline, CDR1 is SGHTA and CDR2 FQGNSA. CDR3 length: 13 amino acids. The CDR3 coding sequence is TGTGCCAGCAGCCCCCGACAGGGCTTACCCCCCTTCTTT. It codes for CASSPRQGLPPFF.

On this clone itself: The same CDR3 can be traced to other DNA sequences in this sample. The gene calls are TRBV19 and TRBJ2-5; TRBD1 matches 9 bases. Germline V CDR1 and CDR2: LNHDA, SQIVND (reference sequence). Trimming at V came to 7 bases and at J to 5 bases, leaving 8 bases not matched to a gene. CDR3 length equals 14 residues. CDR3: CASTPGQGRETQYF. For the CDR3, the DNA is TGTGCCAGTACTCCGGGACAGGGTAGGGAGACCCAGTACTTC.

This sequence joins TRBV5-4 and TRBJ2-3, with TRBD1 as a possible D gene (6 bases). Germline V gives CDR1 SGHNT, CDR2 YYREEE (reference sequence). Trimming took off 6 bases at V and 1 base at J, with 9 bases between the two ends. The CDR3 consists of 13 residues. The CDR3 bases are TGTGCCAGCAAAAACAGGGGCACAGATACGCAGTATTTT. Protein product: CASKNRGTDTQYF.

V and J are TRBV9 and TRBJ2-7; D call uncertain. CDR1 and CDR2 from the germline V gene are SGDLS and YYNGEE. V dropped 0 bases and J dropped 7 bases, with 17 bases sitting between them. This CDR3 contains 15 residues. The CDR3 region has the DNA TGTGCCAGCAGCGTAGATCCAGGCCCGGAGAGGGAGCAGTACTTC. It yields the protein CASSVDPGPEREQYF.

This clone has just one count. The chain couples TRBV6-1 to TRBJ1-2; 9 bases fit TRBD1. The CDR3 is 13 residues long. With 6 bases clipped from V and 4 bases from J, the junction kept 3 bases outside the gene matches. CDR1 is MNHNS and CDR2 is SASEGT in the germline V gene. The CDR3 loop is CASRGTGPYGYTF. CDR3 bases: TGTGCCAGCAGGGGGACAGGGCCCTATGGCTACACCTTC.

The chain has TRBV5-6 and TRBJ2-7; no definite D call. Trimming took off 5 bases at V and 4 bases at J, with 13 bases between the two ends. This CDR3 is built from 13 residues. Germline-derived CDR1 and CDR2 are SGHDT and YYEEEE. This CDR3 reads CASSPGFTYEQYF. The CDR3 DNA reads as TGTGCCAGCAGTCCCGGGTTCACGTACGAGCAGTACTTC.

This chain links TRBV19 with TRBJ2-7; D is unclear. This CDR3 contains 12 residues. Trimming took off 8 bases at V and 0 bases at J, with 8 bases between the two ends. Germline-derived CDR1 and CDR2 are LNHDA and SQIVND (reference sequence). The chain's CDR3 is CASGPSSYEQYF. DNA of the CDR3: TGTGCCAGTGGCCCGTCCTCCTACGAGCAGTACTTC.

V is TRBV7-9 and J is TRBJ2-7; perhaps TRBD2 as D (5 bases). The V gene lost 7 bases and the J gene lost 2 bases, with 12 bases spanning the gap. Germline-derived CDR1 and CDR2 are SEHNR and FQNEAQ (reference sequence). CDR3 length: 13 amino acids. The CDR3 DNA reads TGTGCCAGCACCGGGAACTCACCCTACGAGCAGTACTTC. Translated: CASTGNSPYEQYF. The whole variable domain, filled in from reference TRBV7-9 and TRBJ2-7, reads DTGVSQNPRHKITKRGQNVTFRCDPISEHNRLYWYRQTLGQGPEFLTYFQNEAQLEKSRLLSDRFSAERPKGSFSTLEIQRTEQGDSAMYLCASTGNSPYEQYFGPGTRLTVT.

The chain links TRBV10-2 to TRBJ2-2; D is possibly TRBD2 (7 bases). The CDR3 has 17 residues. Germline values: CDR1 WSHSY, CDR2 SAAADI. V was clipped by 7 bases and J by 1 base, with 19 bases between them. The CDR3 region is CASTSLGGGGNTGELFF. CDR3 coding DNA: TGCGCCAGCACCTCTCTGGGAGGGGGGGGGAACACCGGGGAGCTGTTTTTT.

The chain combines TRBV2 with TRBJ2-3, with 13 bases that match TRBD2. Germline V lookup: CDR1 SNHLY, CDR2 FYNNEI. This CDR3 comprises 16 residues. The V gene end was trimmed by 6 bases and the J gene end by 1 base; junction bases not matched to a gene: 4. The CDR3 DNA follows: TGTGCCAGCAGGGCCACTAGCGGGGGGGGCACAGATACGCAGTATTTT. Its translation is CASRATSGGGTDTQYF.

The V call is TRBV7-8, the J call TRBJ2-2; 9 bases agree with TRBD2. This CDR3 has 17 residues. Germline values: CDR1 SGHVS, CDR2 FQNEAQ. Unmatched junction bases numbered 3, after V lost 1 base and J lost 0 bases. The CDR3 nucleotides are TGTGCCAGCAGCTTAGTCGCGGGAGGGTCGAACACCGGGGAGCTGTTTTTT. Its translation is CASSLVAGGSNTGELFF. Full variable domain (remainder filled in from reference TRBV7-8 and TRBJ2-2): GAGVSQSPRYKVAKRGQDVALRCDPISGHVSLFWYQQALGQGPEFLTYFQNEAQLDKSGLPSDRFFAERPEGSVSTLKIQRTQQEDSAVYLCASSLVAGGSNTGELFFGEGSRLTVL.

Here the CDR3 DNA reads TGCAGCGCCGAGCGACTGGGGATTCACACTGAAGCTTTCTTT. Its translation is CSAERLGIHTEAFF. The chain employs TRBV29-1 and TRBJ1-1; D unresolved. Germline V gene sequence: CDR1 SQVTM, CDR2 ANQGSEA. Between the trimmed V and J ends, which lost 7 bases and 3 bases, there was a span of 18 bases. This CDR3 has 14 residues.

The CDR3 sequence: CASSATGLGANVLTF. For the CDR3, the DNA is TGTGCCAGCAGCGCCACAGGGTTAGGGGCCAACGTCCTGACTTTC. The chain joins TRBV9 to TRBJ2-6, with D possibly TRBD1 on 6 matching bases. Germline CDR1 SGDLS, CDR2 YYNGEE. The CDR3 is made up of 15 amino acids. V was clipped by 3 bases and J by 4 bases, with 11 bases between them.

To note about this clone: This sample also contains other DNA sequences that code for the same CDR3. This chain links TRBV18 with TRBJ2-7; 7 positions agree with TRBD1. This CDR3 spans 13 amino acids. Germline V lookup: CDR1 KGHSH, CDR2 LQKENI. Trimming took 6 bases from V and 0 from J; bases not matched to a gene: 2. This CDR3 is CASSPGGSYEQYF. The CDR3 coding sequence is TGTGCCAGCTCGCCAGGGGGCTCCTACGAGCAGTACTTC.

This rearrangement joins TRBV6-5 to TRBJ1-2; D unresolved. V was clipped by 5 bases and J by 2 bases, with 9 bases between them. CDR1 is MNHEY and CDR2 is SVGAGI in the germline V gene. The CDR3 has 13 amino acids. CDR3 loop: CASSTVWNYGYTF. CDR3 nucleotides: TGTGCCAGCAGTACGGTGTGGAACTATGGCTACACCTTC.

The V call is TRBV27, the J call TRBJ2-7; D uncertain. Germline V gives CDR1 MNHEY, CDR2 SMNVEV (reference sequence). This CDR3 comprises 16 residues. Trimming stripped 5 bases from V and 0 bases from J, with 17 bases between. The CDR3 nucleotides are TGTGCCAGCAGTGCAAGACCCACCCCGGGCTCCTACGAGCAGTACTTC. Amino acid sequence: CASSARPTPGSYEQYF.

This chain joins TRBV7-6 and TRBJ2-1; TRBD1 matches at 7 bases. J gave up 4 bases and V 4 bases, and 4 bases lay outside the gene matches. Germline CDR1 is SGHVS and CDR2 is FNYEAQ. This CDR3 comprises 14 residues. This CDR3 is CASSYRQGYNEQFF. The CDR3 DNA is TGTGCCAGCAGCTACCGACAGGGTTACAATGAGCAGTTCTTC.